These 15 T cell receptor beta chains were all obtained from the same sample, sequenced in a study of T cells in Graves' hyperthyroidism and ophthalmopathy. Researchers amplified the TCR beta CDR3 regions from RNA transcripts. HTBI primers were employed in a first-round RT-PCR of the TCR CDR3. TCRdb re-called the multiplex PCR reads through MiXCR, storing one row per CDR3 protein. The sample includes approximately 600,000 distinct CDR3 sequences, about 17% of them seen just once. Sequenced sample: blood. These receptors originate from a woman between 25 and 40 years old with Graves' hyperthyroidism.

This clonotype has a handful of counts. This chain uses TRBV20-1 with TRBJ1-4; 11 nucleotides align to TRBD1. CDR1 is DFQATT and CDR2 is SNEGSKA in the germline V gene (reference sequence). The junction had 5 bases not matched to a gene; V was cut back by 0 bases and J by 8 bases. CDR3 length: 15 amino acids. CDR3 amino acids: CSARDAGTGGEKLFF. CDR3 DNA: TGCAGTGCTAGAGATGCAGGGACAGGGGGGGAAAAACTGTTTTTT.

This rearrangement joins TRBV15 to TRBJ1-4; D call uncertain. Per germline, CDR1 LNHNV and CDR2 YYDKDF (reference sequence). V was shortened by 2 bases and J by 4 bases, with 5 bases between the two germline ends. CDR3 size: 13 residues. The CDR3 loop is CATSRQYNEKLFF. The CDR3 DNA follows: TGTGCCACCAGCAGACAGTATAATGAAAAACTGTTTTTT.

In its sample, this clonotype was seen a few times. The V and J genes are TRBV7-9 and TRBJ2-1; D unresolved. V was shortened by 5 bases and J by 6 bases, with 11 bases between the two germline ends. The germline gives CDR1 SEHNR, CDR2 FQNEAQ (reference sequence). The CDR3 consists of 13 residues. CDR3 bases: TGTGCCAGCAGCCCGGACGTGCTCAATGAGCAGTTCTTC. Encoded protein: CASSPDVLNEQFF.

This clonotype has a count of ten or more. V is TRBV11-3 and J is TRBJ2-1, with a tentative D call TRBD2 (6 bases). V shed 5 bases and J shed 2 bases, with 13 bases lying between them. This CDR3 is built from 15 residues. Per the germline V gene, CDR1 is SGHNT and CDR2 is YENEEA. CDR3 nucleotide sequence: TGTGCCAGCAGCCGGGGGTTAAGCACCTACAATGAGCAGTTCTTC. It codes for CASSRGLSTYNEQFF.

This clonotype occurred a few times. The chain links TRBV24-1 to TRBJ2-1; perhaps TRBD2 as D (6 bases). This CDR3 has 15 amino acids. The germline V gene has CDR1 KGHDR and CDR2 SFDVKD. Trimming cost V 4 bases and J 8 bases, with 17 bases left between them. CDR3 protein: CATSDIPGVSHEQFF. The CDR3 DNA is TGTGCCACCAGTGACATACCGGGAGTTTCCCATGAGCAGTTCTTC.

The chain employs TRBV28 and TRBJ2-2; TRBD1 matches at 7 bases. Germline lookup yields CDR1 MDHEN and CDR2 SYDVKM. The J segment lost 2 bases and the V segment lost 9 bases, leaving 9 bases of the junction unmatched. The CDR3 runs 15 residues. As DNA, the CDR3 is TGTGCCAGAGTTAACGGACAGGCTAACACCGGGGAGCTGTTTTTT. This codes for CARVNGQANTGELFF.

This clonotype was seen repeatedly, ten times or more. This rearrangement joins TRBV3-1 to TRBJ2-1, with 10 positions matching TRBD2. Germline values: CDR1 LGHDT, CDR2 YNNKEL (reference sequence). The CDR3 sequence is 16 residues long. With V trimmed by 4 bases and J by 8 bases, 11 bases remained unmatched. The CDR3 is CASSRILAGEGDEQFF. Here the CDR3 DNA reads TGTGCCAGCAGCCGCATTCTAGCGGGAGAGGGTGATGAGCAGTTCTTC.

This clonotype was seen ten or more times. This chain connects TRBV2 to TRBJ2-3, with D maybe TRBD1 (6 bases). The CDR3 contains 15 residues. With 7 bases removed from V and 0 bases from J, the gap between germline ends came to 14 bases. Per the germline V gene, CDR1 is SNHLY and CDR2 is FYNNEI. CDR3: CASIRDTASTDTQYF. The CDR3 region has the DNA TGTGCCAGCATCCGGGACACGGCTAGCACAGATACGCAGTATTTT.

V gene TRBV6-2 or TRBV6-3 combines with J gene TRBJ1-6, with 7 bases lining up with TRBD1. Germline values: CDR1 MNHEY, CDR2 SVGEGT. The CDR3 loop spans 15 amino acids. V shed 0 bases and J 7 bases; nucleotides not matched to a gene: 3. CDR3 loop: CASSYSMTGNSPLHF. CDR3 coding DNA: TGTGCCAGCAGTTACTCGATGACAGGGAATTCACCCCTCCACTTT.

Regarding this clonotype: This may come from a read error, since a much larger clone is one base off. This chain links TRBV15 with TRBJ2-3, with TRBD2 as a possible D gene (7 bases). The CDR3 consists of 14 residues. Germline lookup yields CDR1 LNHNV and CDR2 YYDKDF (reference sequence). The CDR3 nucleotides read TGTGCCACCAGCAGAGAGGGAGGGGGGTATACGAAGTATTTT. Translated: CATSREGGGYTKYF.

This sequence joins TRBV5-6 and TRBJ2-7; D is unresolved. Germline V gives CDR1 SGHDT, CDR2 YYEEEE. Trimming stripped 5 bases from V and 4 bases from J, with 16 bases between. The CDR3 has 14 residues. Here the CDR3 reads CASSPRRTDYEQYF. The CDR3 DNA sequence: TGTGCCAGCAGTCCCCGCCGTACAGATTACGAGCAGTACTTC.

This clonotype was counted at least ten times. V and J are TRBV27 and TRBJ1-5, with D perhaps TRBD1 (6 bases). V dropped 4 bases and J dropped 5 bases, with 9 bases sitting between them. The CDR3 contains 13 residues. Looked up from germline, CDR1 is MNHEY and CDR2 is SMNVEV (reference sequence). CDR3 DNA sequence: TGTGCCAGCAGTTGGGGGCCTGATCAGCCCCAGCATTTT. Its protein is CASSWGPDQPQHF.

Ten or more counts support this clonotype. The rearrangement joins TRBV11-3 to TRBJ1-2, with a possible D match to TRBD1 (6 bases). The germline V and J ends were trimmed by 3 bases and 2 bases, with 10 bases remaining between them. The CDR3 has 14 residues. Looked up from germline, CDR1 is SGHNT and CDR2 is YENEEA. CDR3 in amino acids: CASSLQGLNYGYTF. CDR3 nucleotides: TGTGCCAGCAGCTTGCAGGGGCTAAACTATGGCTACACCTTC.

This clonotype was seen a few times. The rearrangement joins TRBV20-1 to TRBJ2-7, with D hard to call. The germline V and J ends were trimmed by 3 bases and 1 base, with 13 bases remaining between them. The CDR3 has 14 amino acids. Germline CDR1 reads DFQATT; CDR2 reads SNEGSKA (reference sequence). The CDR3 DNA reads TGCAGTGCTAGGTCACAGCTTCTTTCCTACGAGCAGTACTTC. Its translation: CSARSQLLSYEQYF.

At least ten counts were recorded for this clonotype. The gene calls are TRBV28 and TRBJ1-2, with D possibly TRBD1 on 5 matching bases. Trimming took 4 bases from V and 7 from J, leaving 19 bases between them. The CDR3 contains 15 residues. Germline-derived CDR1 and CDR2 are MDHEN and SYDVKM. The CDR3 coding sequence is TGTGCCAGCAGTTCCCTCCCGCAGGGAATCGGTGGCTACACCTTC. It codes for CASSSLPQGIGGYTF.